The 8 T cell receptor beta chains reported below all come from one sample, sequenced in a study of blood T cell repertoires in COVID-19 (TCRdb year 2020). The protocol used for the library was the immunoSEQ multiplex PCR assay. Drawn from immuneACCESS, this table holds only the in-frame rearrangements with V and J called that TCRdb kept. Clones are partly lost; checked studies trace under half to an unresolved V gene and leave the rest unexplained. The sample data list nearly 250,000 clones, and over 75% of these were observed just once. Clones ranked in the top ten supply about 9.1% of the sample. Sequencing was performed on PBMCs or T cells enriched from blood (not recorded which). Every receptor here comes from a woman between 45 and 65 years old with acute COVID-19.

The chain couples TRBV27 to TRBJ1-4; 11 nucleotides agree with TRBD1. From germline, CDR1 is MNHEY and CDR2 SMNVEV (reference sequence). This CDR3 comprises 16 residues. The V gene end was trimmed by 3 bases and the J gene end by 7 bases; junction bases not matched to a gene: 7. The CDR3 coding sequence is TGTGCCAGCAGTTTGGGGCTGGACAGGGGGCGTGAAAAACTGTTTTTT. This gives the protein CASSLGLDRGREKLFF.

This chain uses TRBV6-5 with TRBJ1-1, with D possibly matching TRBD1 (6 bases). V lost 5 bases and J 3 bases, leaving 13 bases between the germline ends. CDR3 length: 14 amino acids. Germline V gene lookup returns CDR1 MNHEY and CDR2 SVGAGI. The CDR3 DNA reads TGTGCCAGCAGTATCCCACAGGGCTACACTGAAGCTTTCTTT. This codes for CASSIPQGYTEAFF.

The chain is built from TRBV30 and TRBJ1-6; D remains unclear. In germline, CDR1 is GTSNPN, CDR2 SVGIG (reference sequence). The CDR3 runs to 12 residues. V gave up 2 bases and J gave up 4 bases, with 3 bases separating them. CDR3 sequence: CAWSPYNSPLHF. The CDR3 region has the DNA TGTGCCTGGAGTCCGTATAATTCACCCCTCCACTTT. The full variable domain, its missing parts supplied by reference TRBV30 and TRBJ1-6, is SQTIHQWPATLVQPVGSPLSLECTVEGTSNPNLYWYRQAAGRGLQLLFYSVGIGQISSEVPQNLSASRPQDRQFILSSKKLLLSDSGFYLCAWSPYNSPLHFGNGTRLTVT.

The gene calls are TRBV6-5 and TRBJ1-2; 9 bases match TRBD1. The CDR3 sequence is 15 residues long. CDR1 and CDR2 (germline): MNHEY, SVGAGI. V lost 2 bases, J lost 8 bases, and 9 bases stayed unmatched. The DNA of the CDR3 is TGTGCCAGCAGTTACGGTACCGGGACAGGGAAAGGCTACACCTTC. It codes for CASSYGTGTGKGYTF.

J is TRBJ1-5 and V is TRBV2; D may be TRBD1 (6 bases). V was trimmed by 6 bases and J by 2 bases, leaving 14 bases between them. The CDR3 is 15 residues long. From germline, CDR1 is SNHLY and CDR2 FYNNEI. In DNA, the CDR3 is TGTGCCAGCAGCCCCAACAGGGCAGGCAATCAGCCCCAGCATTTT. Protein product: CASSPNRAGNQPQHF.

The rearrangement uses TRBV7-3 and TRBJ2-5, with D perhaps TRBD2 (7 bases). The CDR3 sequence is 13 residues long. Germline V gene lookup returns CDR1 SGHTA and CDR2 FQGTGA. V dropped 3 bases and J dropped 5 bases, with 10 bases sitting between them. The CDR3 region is CASSFRGGETQYF. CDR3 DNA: TGTGCCAGCAGCTTTAGGGGGGGTGAGACCCAGTACTTC.

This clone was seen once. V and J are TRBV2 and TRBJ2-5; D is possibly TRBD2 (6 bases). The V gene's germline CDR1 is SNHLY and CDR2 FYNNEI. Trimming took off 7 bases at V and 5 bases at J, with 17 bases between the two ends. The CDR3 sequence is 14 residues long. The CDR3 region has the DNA TGTGCCAGCACCTCCCTTACTAGCACGGAGACCCAGTACTTC. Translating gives CASTSLTSTETQYF.

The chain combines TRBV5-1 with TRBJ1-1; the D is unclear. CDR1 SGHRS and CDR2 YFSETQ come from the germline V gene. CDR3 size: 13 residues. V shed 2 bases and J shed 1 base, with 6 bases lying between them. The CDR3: CASSFDKNTEAFF. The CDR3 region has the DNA TGCGCCAGCAGCTTTGACAAGAACACTGAAGCTTTCTTT.